The source of this TCR beta chain is a study of T cell repertoires in cytomegalovirus infection. Across the whole study: Signatures in public TCR beta sequences pointed to both CMV infection and matching HLA type.

TCRdb re-analysed the reads in MiXCR, keeping a single row per CDR3 protein. The data contain roughly 920,000 distinct CDR3 sequences, 25% to 40% of them singletons. With respect to this clonotype: Antigen: not known.

The CDR3 totals 16 residues. Germline V CDR1 and CDR2: SNHLY, FYNNEI. The trim removed 2 bases at V and 1 base at J, leaving 5 bases unmatched. Study observations and caveats: CMV-specific TCR beta clonotypes restricted by HLA-C were the ones dominating the ex vivo response.

This chain links TRBV2 with TRBJ2-3; the match to TRBD2 covers 8 bases. The material sequenced was cultured CD8+ T cells from PBMCs, taken from culture after CMV antigen stimulation. The clonotype originates from a human donor in good health (CMV status not recorded). Some clones in this sample may be carry-over from other donors' samples. The CDR3 nucleotides are TGTGCCAGCAGTGAAACCGCGGGGGGCCGCACAGATACGCAGTATTTT. It specifies CASSETAGGRTDTQYF.